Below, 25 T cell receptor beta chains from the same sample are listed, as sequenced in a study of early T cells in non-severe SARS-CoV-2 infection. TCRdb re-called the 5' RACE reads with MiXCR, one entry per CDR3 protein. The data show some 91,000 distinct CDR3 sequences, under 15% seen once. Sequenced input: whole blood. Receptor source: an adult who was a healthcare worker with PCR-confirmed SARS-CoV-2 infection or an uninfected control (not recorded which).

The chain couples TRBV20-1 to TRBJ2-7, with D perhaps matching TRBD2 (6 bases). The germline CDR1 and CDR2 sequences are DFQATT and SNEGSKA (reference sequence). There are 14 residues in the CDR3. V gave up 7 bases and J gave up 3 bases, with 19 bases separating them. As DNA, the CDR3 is TGCAGTGTCATCCACAACCGGGGGTTCTACGAGCAGTACTTC. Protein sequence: CSVIHNRGFYEQYF.

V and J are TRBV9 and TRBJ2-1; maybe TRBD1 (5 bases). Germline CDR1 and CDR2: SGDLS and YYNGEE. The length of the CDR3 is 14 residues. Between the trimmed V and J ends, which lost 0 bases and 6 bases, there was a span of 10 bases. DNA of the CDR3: TGTGCCAGCAGCGTAGGGACACCCCCCAATGAGCAGTTCTTC. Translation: CASSVGTPPNEQFF. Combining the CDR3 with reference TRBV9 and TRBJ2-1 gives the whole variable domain DSGVTQTPKHLITATGQRVTLRCSPRSGDLSVYWYQQSLDQGLQFLIQYYNGEERAKGNILERFSAQQFPDLHSELNLSSLELGDSALYFCASSVGTPPNEQFFGPGTRLTVL.

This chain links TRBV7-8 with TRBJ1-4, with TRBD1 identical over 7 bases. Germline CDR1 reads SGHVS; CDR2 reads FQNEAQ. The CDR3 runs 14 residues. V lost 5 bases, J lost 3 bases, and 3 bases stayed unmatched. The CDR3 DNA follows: TGTGCCAGCAGCAAAGACAGGGCTAATGAAAAACTGTTTTTT. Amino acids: CASSKDRANEKLFF.

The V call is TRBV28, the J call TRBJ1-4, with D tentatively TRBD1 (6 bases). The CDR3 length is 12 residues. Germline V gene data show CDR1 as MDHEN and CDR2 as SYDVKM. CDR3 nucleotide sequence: TGTGTTGTCCGGGACAACAATGAAAAACTGTTTTTT. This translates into CVVRDNNEKLFF.

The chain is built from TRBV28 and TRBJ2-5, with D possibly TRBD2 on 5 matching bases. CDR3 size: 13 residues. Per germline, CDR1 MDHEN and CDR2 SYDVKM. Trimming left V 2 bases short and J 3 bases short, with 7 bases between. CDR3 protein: CASSLGAEETQYF. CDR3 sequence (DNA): TGTGCCAGCAGTTTAGGAGCGGAAGAGACCCAGTACTTC.

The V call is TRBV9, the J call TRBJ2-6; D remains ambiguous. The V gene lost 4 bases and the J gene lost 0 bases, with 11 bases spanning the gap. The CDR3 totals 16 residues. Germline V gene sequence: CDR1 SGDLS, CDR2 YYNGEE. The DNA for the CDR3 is TGTGCCAGCAGCCCACTCTATTCCTCTGGGGCCAACGTCCTGACTTTC. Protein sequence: CASSPLYSSGANVLTF.

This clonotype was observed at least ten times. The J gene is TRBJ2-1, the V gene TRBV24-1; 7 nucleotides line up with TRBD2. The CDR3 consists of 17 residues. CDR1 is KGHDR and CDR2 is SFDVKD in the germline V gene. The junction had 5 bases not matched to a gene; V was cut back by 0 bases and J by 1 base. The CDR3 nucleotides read TGTGCCACCAGTGATTTGGGTGACGGGAGGTCCTACAATGAGCAGTTCTTC. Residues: CATSDLGDGRSYNEQFF.

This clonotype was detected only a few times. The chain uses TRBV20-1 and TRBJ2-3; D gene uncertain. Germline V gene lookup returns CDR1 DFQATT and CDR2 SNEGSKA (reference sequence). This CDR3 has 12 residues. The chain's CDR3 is CMVHGRTDTQYF. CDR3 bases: TGCATGGTACACGGTCGGACAGATACGCAGTATTTT.

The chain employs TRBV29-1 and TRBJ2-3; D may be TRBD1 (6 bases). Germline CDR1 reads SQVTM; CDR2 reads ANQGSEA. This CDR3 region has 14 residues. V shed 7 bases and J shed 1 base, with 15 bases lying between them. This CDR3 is CSARGGAGTDTQYF. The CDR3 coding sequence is TGCAGCGCCCGAGGGGGAGCGGGCACAGATACGCAGTATTTT.

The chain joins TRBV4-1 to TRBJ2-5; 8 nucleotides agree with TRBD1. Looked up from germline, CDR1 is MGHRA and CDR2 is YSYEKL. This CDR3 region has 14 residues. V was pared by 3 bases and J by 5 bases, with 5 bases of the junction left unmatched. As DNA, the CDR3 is TGCGCCAGCAGCCATGGACAGGGCTGGGAGACCCAGTACTTC. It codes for CASSHGQGWETQYF.

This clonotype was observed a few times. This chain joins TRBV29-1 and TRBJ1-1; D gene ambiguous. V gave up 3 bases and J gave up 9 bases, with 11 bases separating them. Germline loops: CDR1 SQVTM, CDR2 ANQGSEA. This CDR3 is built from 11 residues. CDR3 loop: CSVDSDQQAFF. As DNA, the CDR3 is TGCAGCGTTGACTCGGATCAACAAGCTTTCTTT.

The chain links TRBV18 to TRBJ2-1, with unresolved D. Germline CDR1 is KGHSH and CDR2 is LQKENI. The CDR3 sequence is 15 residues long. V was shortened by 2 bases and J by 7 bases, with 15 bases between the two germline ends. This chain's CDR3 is CASSPSFGSANEQFF. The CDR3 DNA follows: TGTGCCAGCTCACCATCCTTCGGCTCGGCTAATGAGCAGTTCTTC.

CDR3 residues: CASSQRRDIVTQYF. DNA of the CDR3: TGCGCCAGCAGCCAGCGTCGGGACATTGTGACCCAGTACTTC. J is TRBJ2-5 and V is TRBV4-1, with a tentative D call TRBD1 (6 bases). CDR3 length equals 14 residues. Germline CDR1 is MGHRA and CDR2 is YSYEKL. V was shortened by 3 bases and J by 7 bases, with 15 bases between the two germline ends.

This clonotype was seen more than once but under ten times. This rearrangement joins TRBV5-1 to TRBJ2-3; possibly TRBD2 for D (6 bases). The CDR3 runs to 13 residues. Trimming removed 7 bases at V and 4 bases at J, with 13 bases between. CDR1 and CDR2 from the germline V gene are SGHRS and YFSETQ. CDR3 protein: CASLRDGADTQYF. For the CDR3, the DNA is TGCGCCAGCTTGCGGGACGGAGCAGATACGCAGTATTTT. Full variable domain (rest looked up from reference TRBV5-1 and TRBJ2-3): KAGVTQTPRYLIKTRGQQVTLSCSPISGHRSVSWYQQTPGQGLQFLFEYFSETQRNKGNFPGRFSGRQFSNSRSEMNVSTLELGDSALYLCASLRDGADTQYFGPGTRLTVL.

The CDR3 nucleotides read TGTGCCAGCAGTTTTGACAGGGGCAGCTCCTATAATTCACCCCTCCACTTT. Protein sequence: CASSFDRGSSYNSPLHF. The chain links TRBV27 to TRBJ1-6, with TRBD1 matching 8 bases. Germline CDR1 reads MNHEY; CDR2 reads SMNVEV (reference sequence). This CDR3 contains 17 residues. The trim removed 3 bases at V and 0 bases at J, leaving 4 bases unmatched.

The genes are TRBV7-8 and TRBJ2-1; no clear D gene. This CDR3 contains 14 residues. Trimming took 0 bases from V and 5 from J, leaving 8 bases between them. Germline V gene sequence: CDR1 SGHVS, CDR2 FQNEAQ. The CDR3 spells CASSLAGSHNEQFF. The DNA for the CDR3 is TGTGCCAGCAGCTTAGCGGGATCCCACAATGAGCAGTTCTTC.

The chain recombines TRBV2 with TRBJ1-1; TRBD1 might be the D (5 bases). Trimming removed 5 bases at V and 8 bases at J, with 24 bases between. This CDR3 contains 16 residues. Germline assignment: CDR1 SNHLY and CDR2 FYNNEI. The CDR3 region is CASSKQTGTPGGEAFF. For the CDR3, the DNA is TGTGCCAGCAGTAAACAAACCGGGACCCCCGGTGGGGAAGCTTTCTTT.

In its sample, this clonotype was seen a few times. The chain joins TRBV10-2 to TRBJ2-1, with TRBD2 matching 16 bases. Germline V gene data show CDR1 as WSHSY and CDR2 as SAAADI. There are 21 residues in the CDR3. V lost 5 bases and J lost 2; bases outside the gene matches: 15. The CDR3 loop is CASSLFTAGLAGGPTYNEQFF. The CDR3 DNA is TGCGCCAGCAGTTTATTCACCGCGGGACTAGCGGGAGGGCCGACCTACAATGAGCAGTTCTTC.

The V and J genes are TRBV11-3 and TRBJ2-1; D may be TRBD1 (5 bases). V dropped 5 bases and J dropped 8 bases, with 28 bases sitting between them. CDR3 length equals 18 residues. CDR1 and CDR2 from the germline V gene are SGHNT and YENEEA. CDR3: CASSPYPSTDTPLHEQFF. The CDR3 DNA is TGTGCCAGCAGCCCGTACCCCTCGACGGACACTCCCTTACATGAGCAGTTCTTC. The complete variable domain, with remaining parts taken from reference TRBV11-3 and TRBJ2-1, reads EAGVVQSPRYKIIEKKQPVAFWCNPISGHNTLYWYLQNLGQGPELLIRYENEEAVDDSQLPKDRFSAERLKGVDSTLKIQPAELGDSAVYLCASSPYPSTDTPLHEQFFGPGTRLTVL.

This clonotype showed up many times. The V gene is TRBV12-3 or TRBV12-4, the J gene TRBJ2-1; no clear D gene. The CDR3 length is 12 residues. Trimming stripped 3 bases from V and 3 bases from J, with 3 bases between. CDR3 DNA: TGTGCCAGCAGTTTGAACTACAATGAGCAGTTCTTC. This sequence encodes CASSLNYNEQFF.

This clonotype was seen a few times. CDR3 loop: CASSLEVAGTSTDTQYF. CDR3 bases: TGCGCCAGCAGCCTTGAGGTAGCCGGGACAAGCACAGATACGCAGTATTTT. The rearrangement uses TRBV4-3 and TRBJ2-3, with D perhaps matching TRBD1 (6 bases). Germline loops: CDR1 LGHNA, CDR2 YSLEER. V was shortened by 4 bases and J by 0 bases, with 17 bases between the two germline ends. CDR3 length: 17 residues.

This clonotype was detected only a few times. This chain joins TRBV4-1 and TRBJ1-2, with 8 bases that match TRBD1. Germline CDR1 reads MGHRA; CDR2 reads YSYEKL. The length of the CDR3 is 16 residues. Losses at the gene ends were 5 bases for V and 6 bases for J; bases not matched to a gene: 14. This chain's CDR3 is CASSLLSMDRENGYTF. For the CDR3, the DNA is TGCGCCAGCAGCTTGTTATCCATGGACAGGGAGAATGGCTACACCTTC.

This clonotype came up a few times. CDR3 residues: CASSSRTLGRIQETQYF. The CDR3 DNA reads as TGTGCCAGCAGCTCCCGGACACTGGGACGGATCCAAGAGACCCAGTACTTC. This chain uses TRBV7-6 with TRBJ2-5, with D perhaps given as TRBD1 or TRBD2 (5 bases each). V was pared by 4 bases and J by 1 base, with 19 bases between. The germline gives CDR1 SGHVS, CDR2 FNYEAQ. The CDR3 sequence is 17 residues long.

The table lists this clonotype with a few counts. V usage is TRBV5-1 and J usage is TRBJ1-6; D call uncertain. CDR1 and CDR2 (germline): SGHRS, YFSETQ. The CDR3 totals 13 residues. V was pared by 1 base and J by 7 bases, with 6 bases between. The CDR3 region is CASSLSVNSPLHF. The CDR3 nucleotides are TGCGCCAGCAGCTTGTCGGTAAATTCACCCCTCCACTTT.

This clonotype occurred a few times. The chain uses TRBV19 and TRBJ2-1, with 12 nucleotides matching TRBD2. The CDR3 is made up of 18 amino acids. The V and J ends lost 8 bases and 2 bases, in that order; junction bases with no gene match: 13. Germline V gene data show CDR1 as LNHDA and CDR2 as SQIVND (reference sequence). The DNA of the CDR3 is TGTGCCAGTGAATCGGCTAGCGGGAGGGAAGGGACCTACAATGAGCAGTTCTTC. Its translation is CASESASGREGTYNEQFF.